These 23 T cell receptor beta chains were sequenced from one sample in a study of blood T cell repertoires in COVID-19. Here immunoSEQ multiplex PCR was the method, and the copy in TCRdb shows in-frame clones only, minus some. This sample has about 150,000 clones, with under 85% found just once. Source material: peripheral blood. These receptors all stem from a man aged 80 or over with COVID-19, enrolled during active disease.

The genes are TRBV7-8 and TRBJ1-6; 10 bases agree with TRBD1. With V trimmed by 5 bases and J by 6 bases, 4 bases remained unmatched. Germline CDR1 reads SGHVS; CDR2 reads FQNEAQ. The CDR3 is 15 residues long. The CDR3 sequence is CASSLDRGLNSPLHF. For the CDR3, the DNA is TGTGCCAGCAGCCTTGACAGGGGGCTTAATTCACCCCTCCACTTT.

V and J are TRBV5-1 and TRBJ2-7; 10 bases are a match to TRBD1. Per germline, CDR1 SGHRS and CDR2 YFSETQ. Trimming took 4 bases from V and 2 from J; bases not matched to a gene: 6. The CDR3 is 15 residues long. In DNA form, the CDR3 reads TGCGCCAGCAGCGGAGACAGGGGGCCGACCTACGAGCAGTACTTC. This gives the protein CASSGDRGPTYEQYF. Using reference TRBV5-1 and TRBJ2-7 for the parts outside the CDR3, the full variable domain is KAGVTQTPRYLIKTRGQQVTLSCSPISGHRSVSWYQQTPGQGLQFLFEYFSETQRNKGNFPGRFSGRQFSNSRSEMNVSTLELGDSALYLCASSGDRGPTYEQYFGPGTRLTVT.

The chain employs TRBV14 and TRBJ1-1; D uncertain. The CDR3 runs to 11 residues. The germline V and J ends were trimmed by 1 base and 8 bases, with 5 bases remaining between them. Germline CDR1 and CDR2: SGHDN and FVKESK. The CDR3 region has the DNA TGTGCCAGCAGCCAAGGCAGGGAAGCTTTCTTT. Protein product: CASSQGREAFF. The entire variable domain, with the rest obtained from reference TRBV14 and TRBJ1-1, is as follows: EAGVTQFPSHSVIEKGQTVTLRCDPISGHDNLYWYRRVMGKEIKFLLHFVKESKQDESGMPNNRFLAERTGGTYSTLKVQPAELEDSGVYFCASSQGREAFFGQGTRLTVV.

V gene TRBV5-1 combines with J gene TRBJ1-2; D is undetermined. V was shortened by 1 base and J by 5 bases, with 12 bases between the two germline ends. Germline V gene sequence: CDR1 SGHRS, CDR2 YFSETQ. This CDR3 is built from 14 residues. In nucleotides, the CDR3 is TGCGCCAGCAGCTTGAGTTCGGGAAGTTATGGCTACACCTTC. This codes for CASSLSSGSYGYTF. Full variable domain (remainder filled in from reference TRBV5-1 and TRBJ1-2): KAGVTQTPRYLIKTRGQQVTLSCSPISGHRSVSWYQQTPGQGLQFLFEYFSETQRNKGNFPGRFSGRQFSNSRSEMNVSTLELGDSALYLCASSLSSGSYGYTFGSGTRLTVV.

This clone was recorded a few times. V gene TRBV5-5 combines with J gene TRBJ1-1; 9 nucleotides line up with TRBD1. Germline assignment: CDR1 SGHKS and CDR2 YYEKEE (reference sequence). The CDR3 has 15 amino acids. After removal of 0 bases from V and 10 bases from J, the junction contained 10 bases not matched to a gene. The CDR3 DNA is TGTGCCAGCAGCTTGGATCCCGGGACAGGGCGGGTAGCTTTCTTT. Encoded protein: CASSLDPGTGRVAFF.

This chain connects TRBV19 to TRBJ1-3, with 7 positions matching TRBD1. The germline V gene encodes CDR1 LNHDA and CDR2 SQIVND (reference sequence). Germline trimming cut 8 bases from V and 0 bases from J; bases unmatched to any gene: 10. This CDR3 is 16 amino acids long. CDR3: CASQITGASSGNTIYF. The CDR3 bases are TGTGCCAGTCAAATCACAGGGGCCAGCTCTGGAAACACCATATATTTT.

This chain joins TRBV3-1 (or the pseudogene TRBV3-2) and TRBJ1-2; 9 bases fit TRBD1. Germline V gives CDR1 LGHDT, CDR2 YNNKEL (reference sequence). The J segment lost 0 bases and the V segment lost 5 bases, leaving 4 bases of the junction unmatched. CDR3 size: 15 residues. The CDR3 coding sequence is TGTGCCAGCAGCACGTGGGACAGGGCTAACTATGGCTACACCTTC. It specifies CASSTWDRANYGYTF.

The rearrangement joins TRBV3-1 (or the pseudogene TRBV3-2) to TRBJ2-7, with unresolved D. The CDR3 is 14 amino acids. From germline, CDR1 is LGHDT and CDR2 YNNKEL (reference sequence). Trimming shortened V by 5 bases and J by 5 bases, and 16 bases separated the two germline ends. The chain's CDR3 is CASSERGGPDEQYF. CDR3 sequence (DNA): TGTGCCAGCAGCGAAAGAGGTGGCCCTGACGAGCAGTACTTC.

The genes are TRBV19 and TRBJ2-3; tentative D call: TRBD1 (6 bases). Germline values: CDR1 LNHDA, CDR2 SQIVND (reference sequence). Trimming left V 5 bases short and J 6 bases short, with 15 bases between. This CDR3 is built from 14 residues. CDR3 DNA sequence: TGTGCCAGTAGTCTGGGGACACTCCCCGATACGCAGTATTTT. Translation gives CASSLGTLPDTQYF. Full variable domain (rest looked up from reference TRBV19 and TRBJ2-3): DGGITQSPKYLFRKEGQNVTLSCEQNLNHDAMYWYRQDPGQGLRLIYYSQIVNDFQKGDIAEGYSVSREKKESFPLTVTSAQKNPTAFYLCASSLGTLPDTQYFGPGTRLTVL.

The chain couples TRBV6-6 to TRBJ1-2; TRBD1 might be the D (6 bases). The CDR3 runs 15 residues. Germline V gives CDR1 MNHNY, CDR2 SVGAGI (reference sequence). V dropped 5 bases and J dropped 0 bases, with 13 bases sitting between them. The CDR3 DNA reads TGTGCCAGCAGTCCTGGACAGTCAGCTAACTATGGCTACACCTTC. It codes for CASSPGQSANYGYTF.

This chain uses TRBV7-3 with TRBJ2-6; TRBD1 is a possible D gene (5 bases). V dropped 4 bases and J dropped 4 bases, with 11 bases sitting between them. Germline CDR1 is SGHTA and CDR2 is FQGTGA. This CDR3 contains 15 residues. CDR3 nucleotide sequence: TGTGCCAGCAGCTCTACAGGACCCGGGGCCAACGTCCTGACTTTC. This sequence encodes CASSSTGPGANVLTF.

V and J are TRBV4-1 and TRBJ1-2; 8 bases fit TRBD1. Germline loops: CDR1 MGHRA, CDR2 YSYEKL. Germline trimming cut 0 bases from V and 2 bases from J; bases unmatched to any gene: 11. This CDR3 has 18 amino acids. CDR3 nucleotides: TGCGCCAGCAGCCAAGAGTTGGCAGGGGGCCTTCGGAACTATGGCTACACCTTC. The encoded protein is CASSQELAGGLRNYGYTF.

The V and J genes are TRBV2 and TRBJ1-3; 9 nucleotides align to TRBD1. The CDR3 spans 14 residues. The germline V gene has CDR1 SNHLY and CDR2 FYNNEI. Germline trimming cut 4 bases from V and 8 bases from J; bases unmatched to any gene: 6. The DNA of the CDR3 is TGTGCCAGCAGTGTAGTCAGGACAGGGGACACCATATATTTT. This codes for CASSVVRTGDTIYF.

This clone was counted once. This chain connects TRBV5-4 to TRBJ1-1, with no clear D. This CDR3 has 14 amino acids. Looked up from germline, CDR1 is SGHNT and CDR2 is YYREEE (reference sequence). Trimming left V 0 bases short and J 1 base short, with 7 bases between. The CDR3 region has the DNA TGTGCCAGCAGCTTGGGACACCAGAACACTGAAGCTTTCTTT. This gives the protein CASSLGHQNTEAFF.

V gene TRBV7-2 combines with J gene TRBJ1-5; D is unclear. This CDR3 has 17 amino acids. V was shortened by 3 bases and J by 1 base, with 16 bases between the two germline ends. Germline-derived CDR1 and CDR2 are SGHTA and FQGNSA. The CDR3, as DNA: TGTGCCAGCAGCTTTATAGGGAGGCTTTGGAGCAATCAGCCCCAGCATTTT. It codes for CASSFIGRLWSNQPQHF.

This sequence joins TRBV5-4 and TRBJ2-7; 12 bases match TRBD1. CDR3 length: 15 residues. J gave up 5 bases and V 4 bases, and 7 bases lay outside the gene matches. CDR1 SGHNT and CDR2 YYREEE come from the germline V gene (reference sequence). CDR3 residues: CASSRPGTGGHEQYF. The CDR3 DNA reads as TGTGCCAGCAGCAGACCCGGGACAGGGGGCCACGAGCAGTACTTC.

The chain couples TRBV5-1 to TRBJ1-1, with TRBD1 matching over 7 bases. This CDR3 is 17 amino acids long. The V segment lost 0 bases and the J segment 0 bases; nucleotides outside the gene matches: 8. Germline assignment: CDR1 SGHRS and CDR2 YFSETQ. The CDR3 loop reads CASSLEDRFLLNTEAFF. The CDR3 DNA reads TGCGCCAGCAGCTTGGAGGACAGGTTCCTGTTGAACACTGAAGCTTTCTTT.

This rearrangement joins TRBV28 to TRBJ1-2, with 7 bases lining up with TRBD1. The CDR3 is made up of 14 amino acids. J lost 4 bases, V lost 9 bases, and 11 bases had no gene match. Germline V gene data show CDR1 as MDHEN and CDR2 as SYDVKM. CDR3 sequence (DNA): TGTGCCAGTTCCCAGGGGGTAGCAAGCTATGGCTACACCTTC. Protein: CASSQGVASYGYTF.

This chain uses TRBV9 with TRBJ1-2; TRBD1 matches at 8 bases. Germline V lookup: CDR1 SGDLS, CDR2 YYNGEE. The ends lost 6 bases at V and 4 bases at J; junction bases unmatched: 5. The CDR3 has 13 amino acids. CDR3 DNA sequence: TGTGCCAGCACCAGGACAGGGAGCTATGGCTACACCTTC. This encodes CASTRTGSYGYTF.

This rearrangement joins TRBV19 to TRBJ2-7; 7 bases align to TRBD1. The J segment lost 5 bases and the V segment lost 6 bases, leaving 7 bases of the junction unmatched. Germline CDR1 reads LNHDA; CDR2 reads SQIVND (reference sequence). This CDR3 is built from 13 residues. The CDR3 sequence: CASRVRQGNEQYF. The CDR3 nucleotides are TGTGCCAGTAGAGTAAGACAGGGAAACGAGCAGTACTTC. The whole variable domain, remainder taken from reference TRBV19 and TRBJ2-7, is DGGITQSPKYLFRKEGQNVTLSCEQNLNHDAMYWYRQDPGQGLRLIYYSQIVNDFQKGDIAEGYSVSREKKESFPLTVTSAQKNPTAFYLCASRVRQGNEQYFGPGTRLTVT.

The rearrangement links TRBV19 to TRBJ1-3; D call uncertain. This CDR3 comprises 16 residues. V was pared by 2 bases and J by 0 bases, with 11 bases between. Germline CDR1 is LNHDA and CDR2 is SQIVND (reference sequence). In DNA, the CDR3 is TGTGCCAGTAGTATACGGAGGGTCTTCTCTGGAAACACCATATATTTT. Translated, it gives CASSIRRVFSGNTIYF.

The chain uses TRBV3-1 (or the pseudogene TRBV3-2) and TRBJ1-3; D unresolved. V lost 3 bases and J lost 0, with 6 bases in between. This CDR3 has 14 amino acids. CDR1 is LGHDT and CDR2 is YNNKEL in the germline V gene (reference sequence). CDR3 DNA sequence: TGTGCCAGCAGCCAGCCACTCTCTGGAAACACCATATATTTT. This gives the protein CASSQPLSGNTIYF.

The chain couples TRBV6-5 to TRBJ1-2; D is undetermined. The germline V gene encodes CDR1 MNHEY and CDR2 SVGAGI. The CDR3 loop spans 13 amino acids. Trimming left V 4 bases short and J 0 bases short, with 6 bases between. The CDR3 sequence is CASSSTANYGYTF. DNA for the CDR3: TGTGCCAGCAGTTCCACAGCTAACTATGGCTACACCTTC.